The clone carrying this TCR beta chain was counted only a few times. The data stem from a study of early T cells in non-severe SARS-CoV-2 infection. V shed 5 bases, J shed 1 base, and the junction held 3 bases outside the gene matches. This CDR3 spans 14 amino acids. TCRdb re-called the 5' RACE reads through MiXCR, storing one row per CDR3 protein. The data hold more than 85,000 distinct CDR3 sequences, with approximately 15% observed a single time. The TCR was taken from an adult who was a healthcare worker with PCR-confirmed SARS-CoV-2 infection or an uninfected control (not recorded which). The chain has TRBV12-3 or TRBV12-4 and TRBJ1-1; TRBD1 agrees at 8 bases. The sequencing input was whole blood. CDR3 loop: CASSKGQANTEAFF. CDR3 DNA: TGTGCCAGCAGTAAGGGACAGGCGAACACTGAAGCTTTCTTT.